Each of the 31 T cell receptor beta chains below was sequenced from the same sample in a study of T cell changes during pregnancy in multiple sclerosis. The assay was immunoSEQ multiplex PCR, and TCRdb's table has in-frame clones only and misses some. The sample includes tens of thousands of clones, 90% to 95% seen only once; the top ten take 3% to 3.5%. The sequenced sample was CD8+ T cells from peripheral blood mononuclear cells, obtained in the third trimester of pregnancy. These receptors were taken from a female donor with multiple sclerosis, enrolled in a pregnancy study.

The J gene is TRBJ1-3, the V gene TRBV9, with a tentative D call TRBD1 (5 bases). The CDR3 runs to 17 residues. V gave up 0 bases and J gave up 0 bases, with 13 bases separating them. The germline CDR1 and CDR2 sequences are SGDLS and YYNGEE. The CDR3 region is CASSVEHGAYSGNTIYF. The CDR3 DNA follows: TGTGCCAGCAGCGTAGAGCATGGGGCGTACTCTGGAAACACCATATATTTT.

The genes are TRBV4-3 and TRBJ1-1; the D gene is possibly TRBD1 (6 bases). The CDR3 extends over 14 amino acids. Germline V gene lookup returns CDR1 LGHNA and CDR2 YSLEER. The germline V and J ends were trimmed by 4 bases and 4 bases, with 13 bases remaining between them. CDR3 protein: CASSPLEGGTEAFF. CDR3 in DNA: TGCGCCAGCAGCCCCCTAGAAGGGGGCACTGAAGCTTTCTTT.

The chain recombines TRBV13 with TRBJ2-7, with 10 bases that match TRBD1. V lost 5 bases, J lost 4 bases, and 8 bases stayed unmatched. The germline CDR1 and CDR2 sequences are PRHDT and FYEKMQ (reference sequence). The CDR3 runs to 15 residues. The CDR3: CASSQGGTGVYEQYF. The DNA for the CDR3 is TGTGCCAGCAGCCAAGGCGGGACAGGGGTTTACGAGCAGTACTTC. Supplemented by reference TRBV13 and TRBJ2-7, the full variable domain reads AAGVIQSPRHLIKEKRETATLKCYPIPRHDTVYWYQQGPGQDPQFLISFYEKMQSDKGSIPDRFSAQQFSDYHSELNMSSLELGDSALYFCASSQGGTGVYEQYFGPGTRLTVT.

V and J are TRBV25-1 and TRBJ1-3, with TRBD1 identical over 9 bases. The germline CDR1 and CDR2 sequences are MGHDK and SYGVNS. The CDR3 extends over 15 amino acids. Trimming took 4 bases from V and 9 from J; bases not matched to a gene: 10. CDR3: CASSATGGVGPTIYF. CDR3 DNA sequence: TGTGCCAGCAGTGCGACAGGGGGTGTCGGTCCCACCATATATTTT.

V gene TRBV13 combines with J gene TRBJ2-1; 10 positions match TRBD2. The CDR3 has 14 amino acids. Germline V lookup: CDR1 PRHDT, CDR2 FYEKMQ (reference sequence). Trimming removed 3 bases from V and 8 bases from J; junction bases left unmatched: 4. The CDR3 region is CASSFASGSDEQFF. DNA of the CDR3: TGTGCCAGCAGCTTCGCTAGCGGGAGCGATGAGCAGTTCTTC.

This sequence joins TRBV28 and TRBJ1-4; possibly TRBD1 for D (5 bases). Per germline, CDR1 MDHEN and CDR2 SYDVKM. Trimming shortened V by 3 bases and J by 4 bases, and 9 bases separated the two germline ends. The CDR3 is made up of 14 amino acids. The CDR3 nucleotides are TGTGCCAGCAGTTTCTTTAGGGGTAATGAAAAACTGTTTTTT. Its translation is CASSFFRGNEKLFF.

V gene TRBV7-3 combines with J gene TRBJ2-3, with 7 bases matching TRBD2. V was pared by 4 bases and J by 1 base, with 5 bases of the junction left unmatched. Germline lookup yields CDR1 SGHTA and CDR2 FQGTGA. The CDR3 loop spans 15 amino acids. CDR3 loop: CASSSAGYRTDTQYF. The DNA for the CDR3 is TGTGCCAGCAGCTCAGCGGGGTACCGCACAGATACGCAGTATTTT.

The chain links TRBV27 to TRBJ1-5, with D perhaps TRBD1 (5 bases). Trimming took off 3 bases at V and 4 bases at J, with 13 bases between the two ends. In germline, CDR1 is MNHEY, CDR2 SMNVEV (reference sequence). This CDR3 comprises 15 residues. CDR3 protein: CASSFTRVPNQPQHF. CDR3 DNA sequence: TGTGCCAGCAGTTTCACCAGGGTACCGAATCAGCCCCAGCATTTT.

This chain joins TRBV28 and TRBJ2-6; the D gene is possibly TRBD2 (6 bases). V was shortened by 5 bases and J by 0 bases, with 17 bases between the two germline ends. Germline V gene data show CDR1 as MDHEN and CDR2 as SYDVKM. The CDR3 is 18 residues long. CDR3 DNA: TGTGCCAGCAGTACTACAGGACTAAAAAACTCTGGGGCCAACGTCCTGACTTTC. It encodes CASSTTGLKNSGANVLTF.

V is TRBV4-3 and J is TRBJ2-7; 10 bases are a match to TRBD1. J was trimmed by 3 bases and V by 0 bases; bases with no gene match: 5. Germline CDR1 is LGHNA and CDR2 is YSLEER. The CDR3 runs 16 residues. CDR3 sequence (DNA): TGCGCCAGCAGCCAAGACCTGACAGGGGGCGGCTACGAGCAGTACTTC. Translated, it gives CASSQDLTGGGYEQYF.

The CDR3 nucleotides read TGTGCCAGCAGCTTCCGCGGGGGGCCAGATACGCAGTATTTT. Residues: CASSFRGGPDTQYF. V is TRBV5-4 and J is TRBJ2-3; 8 nucleotides agree with TRBD2. V gave up 2 bases and J gave up 4 bases; unmatched junction bases: 3. This CDR3 has 14 amino acids. CDR1 and CDR2 from the germline V gene are SGHNT and YYREEE (reference sequence). The variable domain in full, with the rest retrieved from reference TRBV5-4 and TRBJ2-3, is ETGVTQSPTHLIKTRGQQVTLRCSSQSGHNTVSWYQQALGQGPQFIFQYYREEENGRGNFPPRFSGLQFPNYSSELNVNALELDDSALYLCASSFRGGPDTQYFGPGTRLTVL.

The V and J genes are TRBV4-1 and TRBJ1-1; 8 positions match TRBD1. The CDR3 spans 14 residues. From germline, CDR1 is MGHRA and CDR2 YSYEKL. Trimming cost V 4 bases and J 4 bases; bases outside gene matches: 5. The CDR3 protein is CASSPRTGSTEAFF. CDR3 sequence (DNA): TGCGCCAGCAGCCCCCGGACAGGGAGCACTGAAGCTTTCTTT.

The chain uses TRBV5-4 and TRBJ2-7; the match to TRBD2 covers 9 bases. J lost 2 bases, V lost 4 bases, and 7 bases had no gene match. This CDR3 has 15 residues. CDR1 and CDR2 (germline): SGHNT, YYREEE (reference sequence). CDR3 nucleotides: TGTGCCAGCAGCGCCATGACTAGCGGTCCCTACGAGCAGTACTTC. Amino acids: CASSAMTSGPYEQYF.

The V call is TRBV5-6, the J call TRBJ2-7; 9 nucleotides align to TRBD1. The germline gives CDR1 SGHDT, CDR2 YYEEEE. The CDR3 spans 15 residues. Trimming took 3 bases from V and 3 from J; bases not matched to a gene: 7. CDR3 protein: CASSSGTGNYYEQYF. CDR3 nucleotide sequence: TGTGCCAGCAGCTCTGGGACAGGGAACTACTACGAGCAGTACTTC.

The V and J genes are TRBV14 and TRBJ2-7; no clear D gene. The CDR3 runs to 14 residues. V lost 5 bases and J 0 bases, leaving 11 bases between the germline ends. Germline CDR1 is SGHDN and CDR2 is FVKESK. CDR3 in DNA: TGTGCCAGCAGCGCTTTGGAGAGCTCCTACGAGCAGTACTTC. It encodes CASSALESSYEQYF.

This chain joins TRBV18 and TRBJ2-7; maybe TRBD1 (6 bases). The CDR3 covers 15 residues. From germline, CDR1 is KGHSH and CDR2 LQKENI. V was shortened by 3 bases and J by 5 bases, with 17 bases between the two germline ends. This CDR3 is CASSPRGGSFHEQYF. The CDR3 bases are TGTGCCAGCTCACCCAGGGGTGGTAGTTTCCACGAGCAGTACTTC.

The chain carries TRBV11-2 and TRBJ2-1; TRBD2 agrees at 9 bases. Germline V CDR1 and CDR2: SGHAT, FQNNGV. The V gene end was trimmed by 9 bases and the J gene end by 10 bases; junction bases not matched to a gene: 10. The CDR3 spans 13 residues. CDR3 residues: CASRGREGLEQFF. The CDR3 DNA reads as TGTGCCAGTCGAGGGCGGGAGGGCCTCGAGCAGTTCTTC.

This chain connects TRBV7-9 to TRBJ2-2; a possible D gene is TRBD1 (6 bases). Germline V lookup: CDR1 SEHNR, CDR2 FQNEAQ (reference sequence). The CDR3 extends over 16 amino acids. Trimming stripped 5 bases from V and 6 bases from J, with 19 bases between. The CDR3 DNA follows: TGTGCCAGCAGCGACGTGTTGGGGGCTCGGGCCGGGGAGCTGTTTTTT. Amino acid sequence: CASSDVLGARAGELFF.

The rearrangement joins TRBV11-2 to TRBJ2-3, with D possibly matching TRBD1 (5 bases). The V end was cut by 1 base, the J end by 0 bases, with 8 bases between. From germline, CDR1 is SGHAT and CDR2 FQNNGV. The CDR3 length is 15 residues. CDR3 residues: CASSLGQGSTDTQYF. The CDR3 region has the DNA TGTGCCAGCAGCTTAGGTCAGGGAAGCACAGATACGCAGTATTTT.

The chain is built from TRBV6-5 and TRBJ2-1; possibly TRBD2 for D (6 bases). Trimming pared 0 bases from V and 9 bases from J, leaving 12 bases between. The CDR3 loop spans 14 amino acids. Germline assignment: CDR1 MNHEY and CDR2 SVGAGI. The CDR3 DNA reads TGTGCCAGCAGTTACTCTACTAGCTTTTCTGAGCAGTTCTTC. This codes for CASSYSTSFSEQFF.

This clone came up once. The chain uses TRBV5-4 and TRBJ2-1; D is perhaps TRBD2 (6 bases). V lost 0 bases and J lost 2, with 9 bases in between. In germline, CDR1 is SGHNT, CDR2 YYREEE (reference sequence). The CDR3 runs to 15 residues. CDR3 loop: CASSLDAGPYNEQFF. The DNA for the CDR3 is TGTGCCAGCAGCTTGGATGCGGGACCCTACAATGAGCAGTTCTTC.

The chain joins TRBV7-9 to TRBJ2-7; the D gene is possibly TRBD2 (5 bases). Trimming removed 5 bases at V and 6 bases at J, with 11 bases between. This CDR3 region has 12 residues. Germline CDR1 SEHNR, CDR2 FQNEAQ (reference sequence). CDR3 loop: CASSPGRGEQYF. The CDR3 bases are TGTGCCAGCAGCCCTGGACGGGGCGAGCAGTACTTC. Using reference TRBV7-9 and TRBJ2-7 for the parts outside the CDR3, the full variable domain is DTGVSQNPRHKITKRGQNVTFRCDPISEHNRLYWYRQTLGQGPEFLTYFQNEAQLEKSRLLSDRFSAERPKGSFSTLEIQRTEQGDSAMYLCASSPGRGEQYFGPGTRLTVT.

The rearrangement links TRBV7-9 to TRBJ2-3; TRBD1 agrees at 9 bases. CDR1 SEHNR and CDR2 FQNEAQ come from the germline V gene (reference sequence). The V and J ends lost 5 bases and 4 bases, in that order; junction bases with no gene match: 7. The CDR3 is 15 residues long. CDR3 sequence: CASSPRTGDSDTQYF. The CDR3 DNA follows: TGTGCCAGCAGCCCCCGGACAGGGGACTCAGATACGCAGTATTTT.

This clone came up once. CDR3 nucleotide sequence: TGTGCCAGTAAAGGACCCCAGGGACTTTGGACTGAAGCTTTCTTT. Protein product: CASKGPQGLWTEAFF. This chain uses TRBV19 with TRBJ1-1; possibly TRBD1 for D (5 bases). Per germline, CDR1 LNHDA and CDR2 SQIVND (reference sequence). Trimming stripped 7 bases from V and 5 bases from J, with 20 bases between. The CDR3 runs 15 residues.

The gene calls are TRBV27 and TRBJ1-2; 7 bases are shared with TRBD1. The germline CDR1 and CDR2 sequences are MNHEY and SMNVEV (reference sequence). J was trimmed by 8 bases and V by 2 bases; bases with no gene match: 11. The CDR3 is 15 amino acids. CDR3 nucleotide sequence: TGTGCCAGCAGTTTAATAGGAACAGGGGATCAGGGCTACACCTTC. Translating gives CASSLIGTGDQGYTF.

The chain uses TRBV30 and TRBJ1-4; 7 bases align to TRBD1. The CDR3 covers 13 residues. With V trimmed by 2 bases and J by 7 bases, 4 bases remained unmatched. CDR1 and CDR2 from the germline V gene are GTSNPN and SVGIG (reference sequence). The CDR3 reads CAWSQGGGEKLFF. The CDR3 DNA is TGTGCCTGGAGTCAAGGGGGCGGTGAAAAACTGTTTTTT.

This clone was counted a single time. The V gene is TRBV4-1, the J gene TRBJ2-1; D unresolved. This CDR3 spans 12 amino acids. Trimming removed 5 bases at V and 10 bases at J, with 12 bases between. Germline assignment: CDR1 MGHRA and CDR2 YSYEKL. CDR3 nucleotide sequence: TGCGCCAGCAGCAACCCCCTCCGGGAGCAGTTCTTC. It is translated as CASSNPLREQFF.

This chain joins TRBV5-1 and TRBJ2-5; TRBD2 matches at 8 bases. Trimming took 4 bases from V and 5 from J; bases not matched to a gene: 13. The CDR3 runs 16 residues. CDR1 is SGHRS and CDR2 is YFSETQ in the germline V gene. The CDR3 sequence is CASSPGREGHGETQYF. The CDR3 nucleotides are TGCGCCAGCAGCCCTGGACGGGAGGGCCATGGGGAGACCCAGTACTTC.

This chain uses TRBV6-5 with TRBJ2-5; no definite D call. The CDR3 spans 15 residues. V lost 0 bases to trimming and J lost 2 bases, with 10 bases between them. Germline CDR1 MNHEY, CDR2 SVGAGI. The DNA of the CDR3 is TGTGCCAGCAGTTACTCGATGGCAGGTCAAGAGACCCAGTACTTC. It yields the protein CASSYSMAGQETQYF.

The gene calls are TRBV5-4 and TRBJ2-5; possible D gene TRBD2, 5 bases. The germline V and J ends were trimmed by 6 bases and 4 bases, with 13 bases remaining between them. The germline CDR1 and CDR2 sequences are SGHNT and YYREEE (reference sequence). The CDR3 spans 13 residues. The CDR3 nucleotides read TGTGCCAGCAACCAGGACTCTGGAGAGACCCAGTACTTC. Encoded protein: CASNQDSGETQYF.

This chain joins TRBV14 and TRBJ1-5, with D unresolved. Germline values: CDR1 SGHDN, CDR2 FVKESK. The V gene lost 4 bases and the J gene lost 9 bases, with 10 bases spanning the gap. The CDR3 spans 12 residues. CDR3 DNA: TGTGCCAGCAGCCTGACCACGGGGCCCCAGCATTTT. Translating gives CASSLTTGPQHF. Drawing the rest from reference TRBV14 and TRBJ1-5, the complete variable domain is EAGVTQFPSHSVIEKGQTVTLRCDPISGHDNLYWYRRVMGKEIKFLLHFVKESKQDESGMPNNRFLAERTGGTYSTLKVQPAELEDSGVYFCASSLTTGPQHFGDGTRLSIL.